What follows are 19 T cell receptor beta chains derived from one specimen sequenced in a study. Using immunoSEQ multiplex PCR, the repertoire was profiled, and TCRdb retains in-frame clones only, with some absent. The repertoire holds approximately 70,000 clones, with roughly 95% as singletons. Sequenced material: PBMCs. The source is a man in his forties or fifties with rheumatoid arthritis.

The chain couples TRBV9 to TRBJ2-5; tentative D call: TRBD2 (6 bases). Trimming stripped 4 bases from V and 5 bases from J, with 21 bases between. Germline V lookup: CDR1 SGDLS, CDR2 YYNGEE. This CDR3 comprises 16 residues. As DNA, the CDR3 is TGTGCCAGCAGCCCTACGGGACTCTTCATCGGGGAGACCCAGTACTTC. It translates to CASSPTGLFIGETQYF.

This chain links TRBV6-4 with TRBJ1-6; the D is unclear. Trimming stripped 6 bases from V and 6 bases from J, with 12 bases between. The CDR3 has 14 amino acids. Per germline, CDR1 MRHNA and CDR2 SNTAGT. Here the CDR3 reads CASSIGVANSPLHF. DNA for the CDR3: TGTGCCAGCAGCATCGGGGTAGCTAATTCACCCCTCCACTTT.

This chain's CDR3 is CASSYRDSNEKLFF. Here the CDR3 DNA reads TGTGCCAGCAGCTACAGGGATTCTAATGAAAAACTGTTTTTT. The chain links TRBV2 to TRBJ1-4; weak D call: TRBD1 (6 bases). The V end lost 6 bases, the J end lost 3 bases, and 11 bases lay between the germline ends. CDR1 SNHLY and CDR2 FYNNEI come from the germline V gene. There are 14 residues in the CDR3.

The chain is built from TRBV15 and TRBJ2-7; possible D gene TRBD1, 5 bases. V lost 1 base to trimming and J lost 3 bases, with 7 bases between them. Germline loops: CDR1 LNHNV, CDR2 YYDKDF (reference sequence). The CDR3 is 13 residues long. The CDR3 spells CATSRVGDYEQYF. CDR3 nucleotide sequence: TGTGCCACCAGCAGAGTAGGGGACTACGAGCAGTACTTC.

This sequence joins TRBV7-2 and TRBJ2-7, with 7 bases lining up with TRBD1. This CDR3 comprises 15 residues. J gave up 4 bases and V 2 bases, and 8 bases lay outside the gene matches. The V gene's germline CDR1 is SGHTA and CDR2 FQGNSA. The CDR3 loop reads CASSLSPRGSYEQYF. CDR3 in DNA: TGTGCCAGCAGCTTATCTCCCAGGGGGTCTTACGAGCAGTACTTC.

The chain employs TRBV12-5 and TRBJ2-7; maybe TRBD1 (8 bases). With 6 bases removed from V and 4 bases from J, the gap between germline ends came to 19 bases. The CDR3 is made up of 15 amino acids. Germline V lookup: CDR1 LGHNT, CDR2 FRNRAP. CDR3 residues: CASGPQGGVWYEQYF. CDR3 DNA: TGTGCTAGTGGGCCACAGGGGGGGGTTTGGTACGAGCAGTACTTC. The entire variable domain, with the rest obtained from reference TRBV12-5 and TRBJ2-7, is as follows: DARVTQTPRHKVTEMGQEVTMRCQPILGHNTVFWYRQTMMQGLELLAYFRNRAPLDDSGMPKDRFSAEMPDATLATLKIQPSEPRDSAVYFCASGPQGGVWYEQYFGPGTRLTVT.

The chain carries TRBV6-5 and TRBJ1-3, with no clear D. CDR3 length equals 16 residues. Trimming shortened V by 0 bases and J by 2 bases, and 11 bases separated the two germline ends. The germline CDR1 and CDR2 sequences are MNHEY and SVGAGI. The CDR3 DNA follows: TGTGCCAGCAGTTACTCGTTTAGGGCTACTGGAAACACCATATATTTT. Protein product: CASSYSFRATGNTIYF.

The V and J genes are TRBV11-3 and TRBJ2-5; possible D gene TRBD2, 5 bases. The V end was cut by 5 bases, the J end by 4 bases, with 11 bases between. CDR3 size: 13 residues. CDR1 and CDR2 (germline): SGHNT, YENEEA. In DNA, the CDR3 is TGTGCCAGCAGCCAAAGAGGAGGAGAGACCCAGTACTTC. Its protein is CASSQRGGETQYF.

The genes are TRBV7-9 and TRBJ1-6; D not certain. The CDR3 sequence is 12 residues long. Germline CDR1 is SEHNR and CDR2 is FQNEAQ (reference sequence). V was cut by 8 bases and J by 14 bases, with 16 bases left in between. In nucleotides, the CDR3 is TGTGCCAGCGCAAACCAGGCGATAGCCCTCCACTTT. It codes for CASANQAIALHF.

This rearrangement joins TRBV2 to TRBJ1-5; 9 positions agree with TRBD1. The junction had 5 bases not matched to a gene; V was cut back by 4 bases and J by 4 bases. The CDR3 has 15 residues. Per the germline V gene, CDR1 is SNHLY and CDR2 is FYNNEI. CDR3 protein: CASSVVQGANQPQHF. In nucleotides, the CDR3 is TGTGCCAGCAGTGTGGTACAGGGGGCTAATCAGCCCCAGCATTTT. The full variable domain, its missing parts supplied by reference TRBV2 and TRBJ1-5, is EPEVTQTPSHQVTQMGQEVILRCVPISNHLYFYWYRQILGQKVEFLVSFYNNEISEKSEIFDDQFSVERPDGSNFTLKIRSTKLEDSAMYFCASSVVQGANQPQHFGDGTRLSIL.

This rearrangement joins TRBV5-1 to TRBJ2-7; TRBD1 agrees at 7 bases. This CDR3 contains 13 residues. Germline CDR1 reads SGHRS; CDR2 reads YFSETQ. V dropped 5 bases and J dropped 4; count of bases not matched to a gene: 6. The CDR3 bases are TGCGCCAGCAGGACAGGGAGTTATTACGAGCAGTACTTC. Its translation: CASRTGSYYEQYF.

The chain has TRBV6-5 and TRBJ2-7; D possibly corresponds to TRBD2 (5 bases). CDR3 size: 15 residues. Trimming removed 0 bases at V and 3 bases at J, with 12 bases between. CDR1 and CDR2 (germline): MNHEY, SVGAGI. This chain's CDR3 is CASSYSSTGVYEQYF. The CDR3, as DNA: TGTGCCAGCAGTTACTCGAGCACCGGGGTCTACGAGCAGTACTTC.

The DNA for the CDR3 is TGTGCCTGGCTCATCGCACGGGAGCAGTTCTTC. Its protein product is CAWLIAREQFF. This sequence joins TRBV30 and TRBJ2-1; D call uncertain. Germline V lookup: CDR1 GTSNPN, CDR2 SVGIG (reference sequence). This CDR3 comprises 11 residues. Trimming took off 5 bases at V and 10 bases at J, with 12 bases between the two ends.

V is TRBV19 and J is TRBJ1-2; 7 bases agree with TRBD1. Germline values: CDR1 LNHDA, CDR2 SQIVND (reference sequence). This CDR3 contains 14 residues. With V trimmed by 7 bases and J by 0 bases, 5 bases remained unmatched. The CDR3 spells CASTKTGPNYGYTF. The CDR3 coding sequence is TGTGCCAGTACCAAGACAGGGCCTAACTATGGCTACACCTTC.

The rearrangement joins TRBV27 to TRBJ2-1, with TRBD2 as a possible D gene (7 bases). The length of the CDR3 is 12 residues. CDR1 MNHEY and CDR2 SMNVEV come from the germline V gene (reference sequence). The germline V and J ends were trimmed by 5 bases and 9 bases, with 11 bases remaining between them. The CDR3 region is CASSPRGGEQFF. The CDR3 DNA is TGTGCCAGCAGTCCGAGGGGGGGTGAGCAGTTCTTC.

The rearrangement links TRBV11-3 to TRBJ1-1; D not certain. Germline loops: CDR1 SGHNT, CDR2 YENEEA. V lost 5 bases and J lost 0, with 10 bases in between. The CDR3 extends over 14 amino acids. CDR3 sequence: CASSSSGLNTEAFF. CDR3 nucleotides: TGTGCCAGCAGCAGTTCCGGGCTGAACACTGAAGCTTTCTTT. Supplemented by reference TRBV11-3 and TRBJ1-1, the full variable domain reads EAGVVQSPRYKIIEKKQPVAFWCNPISGHNTLYWYLQNLGQGPELLIRYENEEAVDDSQLPKDRFSAERLKGVDSTLKIQPAELGDSAVYLCASSSSGLNTEAFFGQGTRLTVV.

The chain recombines TRBV4-1 with TRBJ1-1; TRBD1 might be the D (5 bases). V was trimmed by 8 bases and J by 3 bases, leaving 13 bases between them. The CDR3 runs 13 residues. Germline V gives CDR1 MGHRA, CDR2 YSYEKL. CDR3 in amino acids: CASAHGGDTEAFF. The CDR3, as DNA: TGCGCCAGCGCTCACGGGGGGGACACTGAAGCTTTCTTT.

V gene TRBV19 combines with J gene TRBJ1-1; D is ambiguous. The CDR3 is 11 residues long. The V end lost 6 bases, the J end lost 10 bases, and 12 bases lay between the germline ends. The germline CDR1 and CDR2 sequences are LNHDA and SQIVND (reference sequence). The CDR3 region is CASRTGVGAFF. In DNA form, the CDR3 reads TGTGCCAGTAGAACCGGGGTGGGAGCTTTCTTT. Variable domain in full (rest from reference TRBV19 and TRBJ1-1): DGGITQSPKYLFRKEGQNVTLSCEQNLNHDAMYWYRQDPGQGLRLIYYSQIVNDFQKGDIAEGYSVSREKKESFPLTVTSAQKNPTAFYLCASRTGVGAFFGQGTRLTVV.

The chain employs TRBV27 and TRBJ1-6; D is unresolved. V was pared by 0 bases and J by 2 bases, with 17 bases between. The CDR3 totals 19 residues. The V gene's germline CDR1 is MNHEY and CDR2 SMNVEV (reference sequence). The CDR3 here is CASSLSAPHFGAYNSPLHF. The DNA of the CDR3 is TGTGCCAGCAGTTTATCGGCCCCCCATTTTGGGGCCTATAATTCACCCCTCCACTTT.